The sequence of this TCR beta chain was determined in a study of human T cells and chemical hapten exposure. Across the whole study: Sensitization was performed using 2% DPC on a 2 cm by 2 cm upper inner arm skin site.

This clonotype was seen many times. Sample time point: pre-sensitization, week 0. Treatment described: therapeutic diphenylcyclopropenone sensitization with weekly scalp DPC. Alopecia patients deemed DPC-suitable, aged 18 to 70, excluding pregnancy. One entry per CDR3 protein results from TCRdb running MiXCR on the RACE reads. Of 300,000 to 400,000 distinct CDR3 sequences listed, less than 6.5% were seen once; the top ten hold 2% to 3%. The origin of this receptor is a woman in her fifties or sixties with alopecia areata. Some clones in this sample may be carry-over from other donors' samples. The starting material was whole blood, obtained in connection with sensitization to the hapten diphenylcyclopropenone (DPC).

For the CDR3, the DNA is TGTGCCAGCAGCTGGGACAGGGGCACAGATACGCAGTATTTT. This encodes CASSWDRGTDTQYF. The genes are TRBV5-5 and TRBJ2-3; 9 bases are a match to TRBD1. Germline CDR1 reads SGHKS; CDR2 reads YYEKEE (reference sequence). The length of the CDR3 is 14 residues. J gave up 1 base and V 3 bases, and 0 bases lay outside the gene matches.